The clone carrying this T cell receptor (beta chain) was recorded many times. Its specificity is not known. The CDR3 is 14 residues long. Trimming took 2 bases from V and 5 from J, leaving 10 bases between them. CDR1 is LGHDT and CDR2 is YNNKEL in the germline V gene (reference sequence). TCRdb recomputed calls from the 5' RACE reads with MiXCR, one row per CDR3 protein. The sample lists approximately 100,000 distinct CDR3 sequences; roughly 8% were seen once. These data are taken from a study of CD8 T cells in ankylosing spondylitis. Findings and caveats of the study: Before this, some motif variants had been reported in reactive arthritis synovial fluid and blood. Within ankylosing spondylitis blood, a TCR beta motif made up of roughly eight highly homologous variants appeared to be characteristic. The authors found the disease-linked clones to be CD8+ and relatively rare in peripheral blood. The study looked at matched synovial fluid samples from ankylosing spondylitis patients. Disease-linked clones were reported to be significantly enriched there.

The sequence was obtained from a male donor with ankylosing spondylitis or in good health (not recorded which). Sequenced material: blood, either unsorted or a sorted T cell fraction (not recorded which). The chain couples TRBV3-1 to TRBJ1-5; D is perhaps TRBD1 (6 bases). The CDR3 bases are TGTGCCAGCAGCCAACGGCCAGGGGATCAGCCCCAGCATTTT. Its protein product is CASSQRPGDQPQHF.